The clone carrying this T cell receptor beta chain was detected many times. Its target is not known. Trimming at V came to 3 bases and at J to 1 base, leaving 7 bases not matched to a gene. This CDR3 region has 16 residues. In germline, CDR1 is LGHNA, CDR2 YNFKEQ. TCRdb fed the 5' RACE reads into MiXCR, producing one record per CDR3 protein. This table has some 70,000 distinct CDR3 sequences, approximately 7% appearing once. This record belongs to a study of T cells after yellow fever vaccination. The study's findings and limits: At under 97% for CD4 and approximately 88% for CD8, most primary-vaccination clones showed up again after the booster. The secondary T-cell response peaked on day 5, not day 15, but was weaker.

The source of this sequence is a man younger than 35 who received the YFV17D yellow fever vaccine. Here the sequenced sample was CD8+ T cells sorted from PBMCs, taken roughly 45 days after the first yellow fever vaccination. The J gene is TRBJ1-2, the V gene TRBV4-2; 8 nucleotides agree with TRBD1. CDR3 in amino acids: CASSQVGTGDNYGYTF. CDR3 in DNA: TGTGCCAGCAGCCAGGTCGGGACAGGCGATAACTATGGCTACACCTTC.